Listed below are T cell receptor beta chains from one sample, sequenced in a study of CD8 T cells in ankylosing spondylitis. TCRdb recomputed calls from the 5' RACE reads with MiXCR, one row per CDR3 protein. The sample comprises about 800,000 distinct CDR3 sequences, around 11% of which are singletons, and about 0.49% rests with the top ten. Sequenced input: blood, either unsorted or a sorted T cell fraction (not recorded which). Receptors were obtained from a male donor with ankylosing spondylitis. CDR3s include the opening cysteine and the closing phenylalanine or tryptophan. Fields, in order: D gene, V gene, J gene, clone size, CDR3 protein, CDR3 DNA. A D gene is named only where the DNA matches it firmly. Only part of the rows carry a size: once, few, many, or a class if the clone is expanded.

TRBD2	TRBV20-1	TRBJ2-7	few	CSARVHPTSGSVYEQYF	TGCAGTGCTAGAGTTCACCCCACTAGCGGAAGTGTCTACGAGCAGTACTTC
TRBD2	TRBV5-1	TRBJ2-3	many	CASSLAPTGTSGGFADTQYF	TGCGCCAGCAGCTTGGCCCCAACCGGGACTAGCGGGGGGTTCGCAGATACGCAGTATTTT
.	TRBV11-2	TRBJ2-4	.	CASSSNRDLAKNIQYF	TGTGCCAGCAGCTCAAACAGGGATTTAGCCAAAAACATTCAGTACTTC
.	TRBV29-1	TRBJ2-4	few	CSVGEGGRERIF	TGCAGCGTTGGAGAGGGGGGGCGGGAGAGGATCTTC
TRBD1	TRBV7-9	TRBJ2-5	.	CASSPYRDSYQETQYF	TGTGCCAGCAGCCCTTACCGGGACAGCTATCAAGAGACCCAGTACTTC
.	TRBV6-1	TRBJ2-2	few	CASSEYRGGTGELFF	TGTGCCAGCAGTGAATACAGGGGAGGCACCGGGGAGCTGTTTTTT
TRBD1	TRBV18	TRBJ2-4	few	CASSGTGENIQYF	TGTGCCAGCTCAGGGACAGGAGAGAACATTCAGTACTTC
TRBD2	TRBV30	TRBJ2-3	.	CAWSGLADSTDTQYF	TGTGCCTGGAGTGGACTAGCGGACAGCACAGATACGCAGTATTTT
.	TRBV10-3	TRBJ1-5	few	CAISESRRINQPQHF	TGTGCCATCAGTGAGTCGAGGCGGATCAATCAGCCCCAGCATTTT
.	TRBV10-3	TRBJ2-2	few	CAINRAATGELFF	TGTGCCATCAATCGGGCTGCAACCGGGGAGCTGTTTTTT
TRBD1	TRBV20-1	TRBJ2-7	few	CSARQAQGATYEQYF	TGCAGTGCTAGACAGGCACAGGGGGCCACCTACGAGCAGTACTTC
.	TRBV10-3	TRBJ2-7	many	CAISVGTSVHEQYF	TGTGCCATCAGTGTGGGGACATCGGTCCACGAGCAGTACTTC
TRBD2	TRBV5-1	TRBJ2-1	many	CASCPMTSGNYNEQFF	TGCGCCAGCTGCCCAATGACTAGCGGGAACTACAATGAGCAGTTCTTC
TRBD2	TRBV7-2	TRBJ2-7	.	CASSPPSGRAHEQYF	TGTGCCAGCAGCCCGCCTAGCGGGAGGGCCCACGAGCAGTACTTC
.	TRBV6-5	TRBJ1-2	few	CASSSPRRLYLYGYTF	TGTGCCAGCAGTTCACCCCGACGGCTGTATCTCTATGGCTACACCTTC
.	TRBV7-2	TRBJ1-1	few	CASSLYVRGEAFF	TGTGCCAGCAGCTTATACGTGAGGGGTGAAGCTTTCTTT
TRBD1	TRBV12-3/TRBV12-4	TRBJ1-5	few	CASGWDSRVSQPQHF	TGTGCCAGCGGTTGGGACAGTCGGGTTTCTCAGCCCCAGCATTTT
.	TRBV29-1	TRBJ1-4	many	CSVGRTTSTNEKLFF	TGCAGCGTCGGACGGACCACCTCAACTAATGAAAAACTGTTTTTT
.	TRBV7-9	TRBJ1-2	.	CASSFWGTDYGYTF	TGTGCCAGCAGCTTTTGGGGGACCGACTATGGCTACACCTTC
.	TRBV7-6	TRBJ2-1	.	CASSFHRGKINNEQFF	TGTGCCAGCAGCTTTCACCGAGGCAAGATCAACAATGAGCAGTTCTTC
TRBD1	TRBV6-2/TRBV6-3	TRBJ2-2	.	CASIPAPTGGHGELFF	TGTGCCAGCATCCCCGCGCCAACAGGGGGACACGGGGAGCTGTTTTTT
.	TRBV29-1	TRBJ2-3	many	CSVASRDLGDTQYF	TGCAGCGTTGCTTCAAGGGACTTGGGAGATACGCAGTATTTT
TRBD1	TRBV20-1	TRBJ1-1	.	CSAYSRQGMNTEAFF	TGCAGTGCTTACAGTCGACAGGGGATGAACACTGAAGCTTTCTTT
.	TRBV7-2	TRBJ1-3	many	CASKLQGSGNTIYF	TGTGCCAGCAAGCTACAGGGATCCGGAAACACCATATATTTT
TRBD1	TRBV6-1	TRBJ2-1	.	CASSKSQGVYNEQFF	TGTGCCAGCAGCAAAAGCCAGGGGGTTTACAATGAGCAGTTCTTC
.	TRBV7-2	TRBJ2-3	.	CASSTDRGDTQYF	TGTGCCAGCAGCACGGACCGGGGGGATACGCAGTATTTT
TRBD1	TRBV5-1	TRBJ1-1	.	CASSLIVTGLTDTEAFF	TGCGCCAGCAGCTTAATAGTGACAGGGTTAACCGACACTGAAGCTTTCTTT
TRBD2	TRBV7-2	TRBJ2-2	.	CASSLGASGGNTGELFF	TGTGCCAGCAGCTTAGGAGCTAGCGGGGGGAACACCGGGGAGCTGTTTTTT
TRBD1	TRBV20-1	TRBJ1-1	few	CSATPTGVNTEAFF	TGCAGTGCAACCCCGACAGGGGTGAACACTGAAGCTTTCTTT
.	TRBV19	TRBJ1-5	few	CASSMVGDNQPQHF	TGTGCCAGTAGCATGGTCGGAGACAATCAGCCCCAGCATTTT
.	TRBV29-1	TRBJ1-2	few	CSVAFSRGMSGYTF	TGCAGCGTTGCGTTCAGCCGGGGAATGAGTGGCTACACCTTC
.	TRBV29-1	TRBJ2-1	.	CSVYTQTGSSYNEQFF	TGCAGCGTCTATACCCAGACCGGGAGCTCCTACAATGAGCAGTTCTTC
.	TRBV6-5	TRBJ1-2	.	CASSYRGSADGYTF	TGTGCCAGCAGTTATCGTGGGTCGGCGGATGGCTACACCTTC
.	TRBV6-5	TRBJ2-3	many	CASSYSWGRTDTQYF	TGTGCCAGCAGTTACTCCTGGGGTCGCACAGATACGCAGTATTTT
.	TRBV6-5	TRBJ2-4	few	CASSYSPALQAKNIQYF	TGTGCCAGCAGTTACTCGCCTGCTCTCCAGGCCAAAAACATTCAGTACTTC
.	TRBV5-1	TRBJ2-6	many	CASSLVDVSGANVLTF	TGCGCCAGCAGCTTGGTGGACGTCTCTGGGGCCAACGTCCTGACTTTC
.	TRBV5-1	TRBJ2-5	few	CASSFRRLQTQYF	TGCGCCAGCAGCTTTAGGAGATTGCAGACCCAGTACTTC
.	TRBV10-3	TRBJ2-7	.	CAISPWDGVEQYF	TGTGCCATCAGTCCATGGGACGGAGTAGAGCAGTACTTC
.	TRBV7-2	TRBJ2-3	many	CASSFQAAPEDTQYF	TGTGCCAGCAGCTTCCAGGCAGCCCCGGAAGATACGCAGTATTTT
.	TRBV29-1	TRBJ2-3	few	CSVDEVQRTDTQYF	TGCAGCGTCGATGAGGTGCAGCGCACAGATACGCAGTATTTT
TRBD1	TRBV28	TRBJ2-5	.	CASSSSGTGNQETQYF	TGTGCCAGCAGTTCGTCCGGGACAGGTAACCAAGAGACCCAGTACTTC
.	TRBV9	TRBJ2-5	.	CASSLVGVQETQYF	TGTGCCAGCAGCCTCGTAGGAGTCCAAGAGACCCAGTACTTC
.	TRBV7-2	TRBJ2-3	many	CASSLAPTGGTDTQYF	TGTGCCAGCAGCTTAGCGCCGACTGGCGGTACAGATACGCAGTATTTT